The clone carrying this T cell receptor beta chain was recorded only once. The protocol was immunoSEQ multiplex PCR, while the TCRdb copy is restricted to in-frame clones and leaves out a portion. There are about 33,000 clones in the sample; about 95% occur only once, and 25% to 30% lies in the top ten. This specimen belongs to a study of T cell clones after liver transplantation. CDR3 size: 16 residues. The germline V and J ends were trimmed by 3 bases and 0 bases, with 12 bases remaining between them. Germline-derived CDR1 and CDR2 are LGHNT and FRNRAP. The receptor was derived from a human patient who received a liver transplant. Some of these T cells may belong to the graft donor. The sequences come from CD8+ T cells from blood, collected 12 months after liver transplant. V is TRBV12-5 and J is TRBJ1-5; D remains ambiguous. In DNA form, the CDR3 reads TGTGCTAGTGGTTTTGGGAGACTGAATAGCAATCAGCCCCAGCATTTT. Its protein product is CASGFGRLNSNQPQHF.